This TCR beta chain is drawn from a study of cytomegalovirus exposure and HLA in healthy donors. Concerning this clone itself: The antigen is undetermined.

The study ran its PCR with 60 Vbeta and 13 Jbeta primers. Assay used: immunoSEQ multiplex PCR; TCRdb lists only in-frame clones, some missing. The data hold some 140,000 clones, with under 85% observed a single time. Study-level findings and limits: CMV serostatus stood as the only immune exposure information on hand. Data from an earlier analysis indicated that most TCR beta V segments were productive either about 87% or about 30% of the time.

The germline V gene encodes CDR1 SEHNR and CDR2 FQNEAQ (reference sequence). The CDR3 contains 18 residues. Trimming cost V 0 bases and J 0 bases, with 15 bases left between them. The receptor was isolated from a man younger than 35 in good health and CMV-seronegative. The J gene is TRBJ1-5, the V gene TRBV7-9, with D tentatively TRBD1 (5 bases). The material sequenced was PBMCs. DNA of the CDR3: TGTGCCAGCAGCTTAGCACCGTCCGGGACTTATAGCAATCAGCCCCAGCATTTT. As protein: CASSLAPSGTYSNQPQHF.